These T cell receptor beta chains were read from a single sample in a study of OX40 agonist ivuxolimab in advanced cancers. The method was immunoSEQ multiplex PCR; TCRdb's version includes in-frame clones alone and lacks a portion of them. This repertoire shows roughly 35,000 clones, 86% found once; its top ten account for roughly 2.3%. The sample was CD4+ or CD8+ T cells sorted from blood, taken in a trial of the OX40 agonist ivuxolimab. These receptors came from an adult with an advanced solid tumor such as melanoma, head and neck, liver or kidney cancer. Each CDR3 is given with its conserved first and last residue. A D gene is named only where the DNA matches it firmly. Some rows have no size entry. The others give once, few or many, or a class for an expanded clone.

J,D,V,size,CDR3,DNA
TRBJ2-7,TRBD1,TRBV5-1,-,CASRGAGGNYEQYF,TGCGCCAGTCGAGGGGCAGGGGGCAACTACGAGCAGTACTTC
TRBJ2-7,-,TRBV2,-,CASSDHVRGNYEQYF,TGTGCCAGCAGTGACCACGTCAGGGGTAACTACGAGCAGTACTTC
TRBJ2-1,TRBD2,TRBV25-1,-,CASSEAAGGGYNEQFF,TGTGCCAGCAGTGAAGCCGCTGGCGGGGGGTACAATGAGCAGTTCTTC
TRBJ1-4,TRBD1,TRBV6-6,-,CASSYTTGYNEKLFF,TGTGCCAGCAGTTACACGACAGGGTATAATGAAAAACTGTTTTTT
TRBJ2-7,-,TRBV9,-,CASSDGDPSSYEQYF,TGTGCCAGCAGCGACGGAGACCCGAGCTCCTACGAGCAGTACTTC
TRBJ1-1,-,TRBV5-4,-,CASSSPDTEAFF,TGTGCCAGCAGCTCCCCGGACACTGAAGCTTTCTTT
TRBJ2-7,-,TRBV7-9,-,CASSGPTGRTLYEQYF,TGTGCCAGCAGCGGACCGACAGGCCGAACTCTCTACGAGCAGTACTTC
TRBJ1-1,-,TRBV5-1,few,CASSREGMDTEAFF,TGCGCCAGCAGCCGGGAAGGGATGGACACTGAAGCTTTCTTT
TRBJ1-6,TRBD1,TRBV19,-,CASSISLQGASSPLHF,TGTGCCAGTAGTATAAGTCTACAGGGGGCAAGCTCACCCCTCCACTTT
TRBJ2-7,-,TRBV5-1,-,CASSLGLGDEQYF,TGCGCCAGCAGCTTGGGCCTCGGGGACGAGCAGTACTTC
TRBJ2-1,-,TRBV10-3,-,CAISETGLEQFF,TGTGCCATCAGTGAAACAGGGCTGGAGCAGTTCTTC
TRBJ1-6,-,TRBV5-4,-,CASSCLSPLHF,TGTGCCAGCAGCTGCCTTTCACCCCTCCACTTT
TRBJ1-1,-,TRBV2,-,CASRPTGFQNTEAFF,TGTGCCAGCCGACCTACAGGGTTTCAGAACACTGAAGCTTTCTTT
TRBJ1-5,-,TRBV6-1,-,CASSDTRNQPQHF,TGTGCCAGCAGTGATACGAGGAATCAGCCCCAGCATTTT
TRBJ1-2,-,TRBV6-5,-,CASSYSWGHYGYTF,TGTGCCAGCAGTTACTCGTGGGGCCACTATGGCTACACCTTC